The rows below give T cell receptor beta chains drawn from one sample of a study of spatial heterogeneity in lung cancer. TCRdb used MiXCR to reprocess the 5' RACE reads, holding one entry per CDR3 protein. The sample shows more than 5,000 distinct CDR3 sequences, roughly 8% of them seen only once. The specimen comprised lung tumor tissue, sampled at surgery. The receptors stem from a female donor with early-stage non-small cell lung cancer. Each CDR3 is given with its conserved first and last residue. A D gene is named only where the DNA matches it firmly. Not all rows give a size; the values are once, few, many and, for expanded clones, a class.

V gene	J gene	clone size	D gene	CDR3 DNA	CDR3 protein
TRBV29-1	TRBJ2-5	medium-sized	-	TGCAGCGTTGATAAGCAAGAGACCCAGTACTTC	CSVDKQETQYF
TRBV5-6	TRBJ2-3	-	-	TGTGCCAGCAGCTTGGGATCCGGGGTGAGCACAGATACGCAGTATTTT	CASSLGSGVSTDTQYF
TRBV15	TRBJ1-1	many	-	TGTGCCACCAGCCGGTTATGGCAGGAAGCTTTCTTT	CATSRLWQEAFF
TRBV2	TRBJ1-1	medium-sized	-	TGTGCCACTGTAAGAGGGACTGAAGCTTTCTTT	CATVRGTEAFF
TRBV5-1	TRBJ2-3	few	-	TGCGCCAGCTCGGGGACGAGAGGTGATACGCAGTATTTT	CASSGTRGDTQYF
TRBV7-2	TRBJ2-3	many	-	TGTGCCAGCCGCCTCGGCGCACGGGGGGATACGCAGTATTTT	CASRLGARGDTQYF
TRBV9	TRBJ2-4	few	-	TGTGCCAGCAGCGTAGACAACATTCAGTACTTC	CASSVDNIQYF
TRBV6-6	TRBJ1-2	medium-sized	-	TGTGCCAGCAGTTACCGGGAGCGCAACTATGGCTACACCTTC	CASSYRERNYGYTF
TRBV6-5	TRBJ2-1	-	TRBD2	TGTGCCAGCAGCCCTAGCGGGAGTGATGAGCAGTTCTTC	CASSPSGSDEQFF
TRBV29-1	TRBJ1-2	many	TRBD1	TGCAGCGAAGGACAGGGAAGGGATGATGGCTACACCTTC	CSEGQGRDDGYTF
TRBV4-3	TRBJ2-1	many	-	TGCGCCAGCAGCCAACTCAGACAGGCGGCGCAGTTCTTC	CASSQLRQAAQFF
TRBV7-2	TRBJ2-1	large	-	TGTGCCAGCAGTCGAGGGGATTCGACCTACAATGAGCAGTTCTTC	CASSRGDSTYNEQFF
TRBV12-3/TRBV12-4	TRBJ2-3	large	-	TGTGCCAGCAGTTTAACGTTCACAGATACGCAGTATTTT	CASSLTFTDTQYF
TRBV11-1	TRBJ2-7	-	-	TGTGCCAGCAGCTTAGGATATGGCGGAACCCCTTACGAGCAGTACTTC	CASSLGYGGTPYEQYF
TRBV5-1	TRBJ2-1	many	TRBD2	TGCGCCAGCAGCGGTAGCGGGTCCTACAATGAGCAGTTCTTC	CASSGSGSYNEQFF
TRBV27	TRBJ2-2	medium-sized	TRBD2	TGTGCCAGCAGTTTCCTAACTAGCGGGCAGGGGGAGCTGTTTTTT	CASSFLTSGQGELFF
TRBV6-6	TRBJ1-1	few	-	TGTGCCAGCAGTTACCCAGGACGGGGCGCTGAAGCTTTCTTT	CASSYPGRGAEAFF
TRBV4-3	TRBJ1-4	-	-	TGCGCCAGCAGCCAAGATACGGGCGGAGGCAATGAAAAACTGTTTTTT	CASSQDTGGGNEKLFF
TRBV5-1	TRBJ1-1	many	TRBD1	TGCGCCAGCAGCTCGACAGGGGGCCTGAACACTGAAGCTTTCTTT	CASSSTGGLNTEAFF
TRBV6-5	TRBJ1-1	-	-	TGTGCCAGCAGCCCCGGGCTACGTGGGGGAACTGAAGCTTTCTTT	CASSPGLRGGTEAFF
TRBV4-2	TRBJ2-7	medium-sized	-	TGTGCCAGCAGCCAAGGTAGGGGGGCGGCAGGGCCCTACGAGCAGTACTTC	CASSQGRGAAGPYEQYF
TRBV6-2/TRBV6-3	TRBJ1-6	medium-sized	-	TGTGCCAGCAGCCCCCGGGAGAGCGGGAGCTATAATTCACCCCTCCACTTT	CASSPRESGSYNSPLHF
TRBV6-1	TRBJ1-4	few	-	TGTGCCAGCAGTGGAACGGACAACAAGAATGAAAAACTGTTTTTT	CASSGTDNKNEKLFF
TRBV9	TRBJ2-3	-	-	TGTGCCAGCAGCGTACCCTTGGGAGACACAGATACGCAGTATTTT	CASSVPLGDTDTQYF
TRBV19	TRBJ1-6	many	-	TGTGCCAGTAGTACTTCGACAGCCAGACTGAATAATTCACCCCTCCACTTT	CASSTSTARLNNSPLHF
TRBV20-1	TRBJ1-4	many	-	TGCAGTGCTAGATCTCTCTCACAGGGCCTAAATGAAAAACTGTTTTTT	CSARSLSQGLNEKLFF
TRBV6-6	TRBJ2-1	medium-sized	-	TGTGCCAGCAGTAAGGACAGTCAGGTTGAGCAGTTCTTC	CASSKDSQVEQFF
TRBV10-3	TRBJ2-7	many	-	TGTGCCATCAGTGATCTGACAGGTACCCGCTACGAGCAGTACTTC	CAISDLTGTRYEQYF
TRBV30	TRBJ1-2	medium-sized	-	TGTGCCTGGAGTGTTTCCGACATGCAAGGCTACACCTTC	CAWSVSDMQGYTF
TRBV11-2	TRBJ1-5	many	-	TGTGCCAGCAGCCCCCGAGGGGGGAAGAGCAATCAGCCCCAGCATTTT	CASSPRGGKSNQPQHF
TRBV3-1	TRBJ2-2	many	-	TGTGCCAGCAGAATAAGCGCGGCCGGGGAGCTGTTTTTT	CASRISAAGELFF
TRBV29-1	TRBJ1-1	many	-	TGCAGCGTTGAAGTTGGACCCGGGACAGAAGCTTTCTTT	CSVEVGPGTEAFF
TRBV29-1	TRBJ2-5	medium-sized	TRBD2	TGCAGCGTTGAGGGATTAGCGGGGGGGCCGGAGACCCAGTACTTC	CSVEGLAGGPETQYF
TRBV20-1	TRBJ2-3	medium-sized	-	TGCAGTGCTTGGACTAGGGGGAAACCAGATACGCAGTATTTT	CSAWTRGKPDTQYF
TRBV6-2/TRBV6-3	TRBJ1-1	medium-sized	-	TGTGCCAGCAGATCCGTGGGCACTGAAGCTTTCTTT	CASRSVGTEAFF
TRBV5-1	TRBJ2-7	many	TRBD1	TGCGCCAGCGGGGGGCAGGGGGCCTCCGGCGAGCAGTACTTC	CASGGQGASGEQYF
TRBV6-2/TRBV6-3	TRBJ2-7	-	-	TGTGCCAGCAGTTACGTGGACTACGAGCAGTACTTC	CASSYVDYEQYF
TRBV11-3	TRBJ2-2	many	TRBD1	TGTGCCAGCAGCTCGGACAGGGCAGGCGGGGAGCTGTTTTTT	CASSSDRAGGELFF
TRBV12-3/TRBV12-4	TRBJ2-5	many	TRBD2	TGTGCCAGCAGTTTAGGAGCGGGGGGCCAAGAGACCCAGTACTTC	CASSLGAGGQETQYF
TRBV6-6	TRBJ2-7	medium-sized	TRBD2	TGTGCCAGCAGTTACACCGGGACTAGCTCCTACGAGCAGTACTTC	CASSYTGTSSYEQYF
TRBV6-2/TRBV6-3	TRBJ1-5	medium-sized	-	TGTGCCAGCAGCCTTCGACAGAGCAATCAGCCCCAGCATTTT	CASSLRQSNQPQHF
TRBV4-3	TRBJ1-4	medium-sized	-	TGCGCCAGCAGCCGGACGGGCTTACCTAATGAAAAACTGTTTTTT	CASSRTGLPNEKLFF
TRBV4-3	TRBJ2-2	-	-	TGCGCCAGCAGCCACGCCTCCGAGGCCCCAAGGCCGGGGGAGCTGTTTTTT	CASSHASEAPRPGELFF
TRBV20-1	TRBJ2-1	many	-	TGCAGTGCTAGAGATCTGAACAATGAGCAGTTCTTC	CSARDLNNEQFF
TRBV28	TRBJ2-3	few	TRBD1	TGTGCCAGCAGTTCAGGGGGAGCAAAGGATACGCAGTATTTT	CASSSGGAKDTQYF
TRBV30	TRBJ1-1	many	-	TGTGCCTGGAGTGAGGAGGGACTGGCTTTCTTT	CAWSEEGLAFF
TRBV10-3	TRBJ2-7	medium-sized	-	TGTGCCATCAGGGATCCGGGACGGGACCATTACGAGCAGTACTTC	CAIRDPGRDHYEQYF
TRBV10-2	TRBJ2-1	-	-	TGCGCCAGCTACGAGGGGATGAATGAGCAGTTCTTC	CASYEGMNEQFF
TRBV7-9	TRBJ2-1	few	TRBD2	TGTGCCAGCAGCTTACGAAGCGGGGGGGCCGGCAATGAGCAGTTCTTC	CASSLRSGGAGNEQFF
TRBV15	TRBJ2-1	-	-	TGTGCCACCAGCAGAGTCGGATTGGGACGGTTGAATGAGCAGTTCTTC	CATSRVGLGRLNEQFF
TRBV29-1	TRBJ2-2	-	-	TGCAGCCCAGGCCTGGGGACCGGGGAGCTGTTTTTT	CSPGLGTGELFF
TRBV7-8	TRBJ2-1	many	TRBD1	TGTGCCAGCAGCTCGTTACCACTCGATAGGGGGCGAAGTGAAAATGAGCAGTTCTTC	CASSSLPLDRGRSENEQFF
TRBV4-1	TRBJ2-7	few	-	TGCGCCAGCAGCGGAGGGACGGGGCAGTACTTC	CASSGGTGQYF
TRBV2	TRBJ2-7	medium-sized	-	TGTGCCAGCAGGGACCCCGGGACACAGCGAGAGCAGTACTTC	CASRDPGTQREQYF
TRBV11-2	TRBJ1-4	many	-	TGTGCCAGCAGCCCCGGGACACGGGGCTCTAATGAAAAACTGTTTTTT	CASSPGTRGSNEKLFF
TRBV20-1	TRBJ2-7	medium-sized	-	TGCAGTGCTAGAGATCAGGAGCGGTTGAGCTCCTACGAGCAGTACTTC	CSARDQERLSSYEQYF
TRBV20-1	TRBJ2-3	many	-	TGCAGTGCTAGAGGCCCTGCTCTGGTCGGGGACACAGATACGCAGTATTTT	CSARGPALVGDTDTQYF